One sample yielded the 8 T cell receptor beta chains listed below, sequenced in a study of T-cell memory formation after mild COVID-19. A single record per CDR3 protein comes from TCRdb applying MiXCR to the 5' RACE reads. The sample yields over 300,000 distinct CDR3 sequences, under 25% seen once. The sample was PBMCs or a T cell subset sorted from them (not recorded which). The receptors stem from a man between 18 and 29 years old who had mild COVID-19 (a few samples of this study predate the infection). Cell type and time point are not known.

Only a few counts were recorded for this clonotype. V is TRBV5-1 and J is TRBJ1-2; TRBD1 agrees at 7 bases. This CDR3 has 15 amino acids. CDR1 and CDR2 from the germline V gene are SGHRS and YFSETQ. V lost 4 bases, J lost 5 bases, and 11 bases stayed unmatched. The CDR3 region has the DNA TGCGCCAGCAGCAAGACAGCGTTACAGGGGTATGGCTACACCTTC. Translated: CASSKTALQGYGYTF. The full variable domain, rest sourced from reference TRBV5-1 and TRBJ1-2, is KAGVTQTPRYLIKTRGQQVTLSCSPISGHRSVSWYQQTPGQGLQFLFEYFSETQRNKGNFPGRFSGRQFSNSRSEMNVSTLELGDSALYLCASSKTALQGYGYTFGSGTRLTVV.

V usage is TRBV9 and J usage is TRBJ2-5; D remains ambiguous. V gave up 0 bases and J gave up 0 bases, with 9 bases separating them. This CDR3 is built from 15 residues. In germline, CDR1 is SGDLS, CDR2 YYNGEE. In DNA, the CDR3 is TGTGCCAGCAGCGTAGATGCTGCGGACCAAGAGACCCAGTACTTC. Residues: CASSVDAADQETQYF. Looking up the rest from reference TRBV9 and TRBJ2-5 gives the full variable domain: DSGVTQTPKHLITATGQRVTLRCSPRSGDLSVYWYQQSLDQGLQFLIQYYNGEERAKGNILERFSAQQFPDLHSELNLSSLELGDSALYFCASSVDAADQETQYFGPGTRLLVL.

This clonotype was seen only a few times. The V gene is TRBV5-1, the J gene TRBJ2-3; a possible D gene is TRBD2 (5 bases). Germline CDR1 and CDR2: SGHRS and YFSETQ. V was clipped by 3 bases and J by 0 bases, with 17 bases between them. This CDR3 is 17 amino acids long. The CDR3 reads CASSWEPGIPSTDTQYF. CDR3 nucleotides: TGCGCCAGCAGCTGGGAACCGGGGATCCCTAGCACAGATACGCAGTATTTT. The full variable domain, its missing parts supplied by reference TRBV5-1 and TRBJ2-3, is KAGVTQTPRYLIKTRGQQVTLSCSPISGHRSVSWYQQTPGQGLQFLFEYFSETQRNKGNFPGRFSGRQFSNSRSEMNVSTLELGDSALYLCASSWEPGIPSTDTQYFGPGTRLTVL.

The J gene is TRBJ2-5, the V gene TRBV5-4; D tentatively reads TRBD1 or TRBD2 (6 bases each). Trimming left V 6 bases short and J 1 base short, with 10 bases between. The CDR3 loop spans 13 amino acids. Germline values: CDR1 SGHNT, CDR2 YYREEE (reference sequence). CDR3 sequence reads: CASKGGPQETQYF. In DNA, the CDR3 is TGTGCCAGCAAAGGGGGGCCCCAAGAGACCCAGTACTTC.

This clonotype came up a few times. The rearrangement joins TRBV10-3 to TRBJ2-3; TRBD2 is a possible D gene (5 bases). The CDR3 has 13 residues. V shed 2 bases and J shed 5 bases, with 8 bases lying between them. Germline-derived CDR1 and CDR2 are ENHRY and SYGVKD. CDR3 DNA: TGTGCCATCAGTGAGGTCGGAGGAGATACGCAGTATTTT. It yields the protein CAISEVGGDTQYF.

The V and J genes are TRBV4-2 and TRBJ2-5, with a tentative D call TRBD2 (6 bases). The germline V and J ends were trimmed by 1 base and 5 bases, with 14 bases remaining between them. Germline V gene sequence: CDR1 LGHNA, CDR2 YNFKEQ. The CDR3 extends over 15 amino acids. Here the CDR3 DNA reads TGTGCCAGCAGCCAAGTAGGCGGGGAGGCGGAGACCCAGTACTTC. Protein sequence: CASSQVGGEAETQYF.

The CDR3 region is CASSTYWQPQHF. CDR3 DNA sequence: TGTGCCAGCAGTACTTATTGGCAGCCCCAGCATTTT. The chain uses TRBV28 and TRBJ1-5; D is unresolved. V gave up 5 bases and J gave up 7 bases, with 9 bases separating them. The CDR3 covers 12 residues. CDR1 MDHEN and CDR2 SYDVKM come from the germline V gene.

V usage is TRBV6-1 and J usage is TRBJ1-1, with a weak D call TRBD1 (5 bases). The CDR3 loop spans 14 amino acids. CDR1 and CDR2 (germline): MNHNS, SASEGT. The V and J ends lost 6 bases and 0 bases respectively, with 11 bases between them. The CDR3 DNA sequence: TGTGCCAGCAGCGTAGGACACTTGAACACTGAAGCTTTCTTT. Translation: CASSVGHLNTEAFF.